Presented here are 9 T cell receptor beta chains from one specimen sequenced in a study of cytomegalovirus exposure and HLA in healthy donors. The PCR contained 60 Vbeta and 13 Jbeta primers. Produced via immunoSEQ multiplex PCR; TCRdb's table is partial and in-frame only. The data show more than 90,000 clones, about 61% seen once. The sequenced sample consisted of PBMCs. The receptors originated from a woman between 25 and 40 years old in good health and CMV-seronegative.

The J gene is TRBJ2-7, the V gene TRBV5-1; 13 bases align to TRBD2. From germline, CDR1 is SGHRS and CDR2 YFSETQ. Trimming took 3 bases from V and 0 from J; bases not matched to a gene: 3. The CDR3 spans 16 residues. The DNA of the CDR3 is TGCGCCAGCAGCTCGGGACTAGCGGGGTACTCCTACGAGCAGTACTTC. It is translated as CASSSGLAGYSYEQYF. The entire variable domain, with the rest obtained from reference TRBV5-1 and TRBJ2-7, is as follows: KAGVTQTPRYLIKTRGQQVTLSCSPISGHRSVSWYQQTPGQGLQFLFEYFSETQRNKGNFPGRFSGRQFSNSRSEMNVSTLELGDSALYLCASSSGLAGYSYEQYFGPGTRLTVT.

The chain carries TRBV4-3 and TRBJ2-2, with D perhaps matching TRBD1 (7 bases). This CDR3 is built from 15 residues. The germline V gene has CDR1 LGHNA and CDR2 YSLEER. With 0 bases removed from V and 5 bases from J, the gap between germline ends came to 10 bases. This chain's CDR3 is CASSQDAGGTGELFF. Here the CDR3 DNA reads TGCGCCAGCAGCCAAGATGCAGGGGGGACCGGGGAGCTGTTTTTT.

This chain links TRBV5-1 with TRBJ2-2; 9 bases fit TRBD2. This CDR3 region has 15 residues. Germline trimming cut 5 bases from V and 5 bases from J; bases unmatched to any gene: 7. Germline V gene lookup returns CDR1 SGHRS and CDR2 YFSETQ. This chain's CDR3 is CASRPGTSRTGELFF. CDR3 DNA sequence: TGCGCCAGCAGACCCGGGACTAGCCGGACCGGGGAGCTGTTTTTT.

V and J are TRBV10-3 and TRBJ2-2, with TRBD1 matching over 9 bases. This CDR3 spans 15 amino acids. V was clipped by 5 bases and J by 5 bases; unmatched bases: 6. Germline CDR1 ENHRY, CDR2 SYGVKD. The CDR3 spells CAISTGTGWTGELFF. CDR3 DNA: TGTGCCATCAGTACAGGGACAGGGTGGACCGGGGAGCTGTTTTTT.

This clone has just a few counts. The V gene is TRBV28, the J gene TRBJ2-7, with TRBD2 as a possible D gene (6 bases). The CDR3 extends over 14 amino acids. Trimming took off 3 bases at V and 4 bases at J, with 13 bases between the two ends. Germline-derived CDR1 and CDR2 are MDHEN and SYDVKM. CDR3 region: CASSLGGPNYEQYF. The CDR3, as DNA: TGTGCCAGCAGTTTGGGGGGTCCAAATTACGAGCAGTACTTC.

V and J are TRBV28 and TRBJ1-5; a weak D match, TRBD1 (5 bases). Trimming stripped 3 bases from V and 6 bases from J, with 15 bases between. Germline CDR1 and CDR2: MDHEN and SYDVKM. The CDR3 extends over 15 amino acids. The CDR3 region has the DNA TGTGCCAGCAGTTTTGGTACAACAGGTAGTCAGCCCCAGCATTTT. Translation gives CASSFGTTGSQPQHF.

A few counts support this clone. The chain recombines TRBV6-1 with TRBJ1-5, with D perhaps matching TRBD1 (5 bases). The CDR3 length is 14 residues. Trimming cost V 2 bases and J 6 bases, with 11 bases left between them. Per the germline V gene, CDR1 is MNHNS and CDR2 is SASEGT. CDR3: CASSERVGGQPQHF. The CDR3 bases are TGTGCCAGCAGTGAAAGAGTGGGGGGTCAGCCCCAGCATTTT.

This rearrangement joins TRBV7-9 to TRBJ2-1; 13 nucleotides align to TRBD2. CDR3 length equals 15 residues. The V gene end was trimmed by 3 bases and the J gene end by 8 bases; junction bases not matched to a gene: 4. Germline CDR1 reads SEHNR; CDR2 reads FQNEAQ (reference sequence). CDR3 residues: CASSLGLAGIHEQFF. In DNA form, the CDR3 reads TGTGCCAGCAGCTTGGGACTAGCGGGAATCCATGAGCAGTTCTTC.

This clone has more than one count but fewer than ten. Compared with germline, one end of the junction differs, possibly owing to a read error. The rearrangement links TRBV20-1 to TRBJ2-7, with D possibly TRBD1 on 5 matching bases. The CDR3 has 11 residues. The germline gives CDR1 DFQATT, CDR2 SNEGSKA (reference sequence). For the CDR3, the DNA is TGCAGTGCTAGAGATCTGACCAGGGTGTCCTTC. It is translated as CSARDLTRVSF.